This entry lists 26 T cell receptor beta chains sequenced from one sample in a study of lymphopenia after photon versus proton radiotherapy (dated by TCRdb to about 2019). Libraries were built with the immunoSEQ multiplex PCR assay. TCRdb provides this immuneACCESS table in a form limited to in-frame rearrangements. Some clones are lacking; in checked studies, under half of them reflect an unresolved V gene, and why the rest are absent is not known. The sample yields 20,000 to 25,000 clones; around 84% were counted once. The ten largest clones represent roughly a sixth of the sample. The sequenced sample was peripheral blood, obtained from a patient treated with photon-based radiotherapy. Receptors originate from a man aged 55 to 70 with pancreatic cancer.

This chain joins TRBV6-1 and TRBJ2-3; D possibly corresponds to TRBD2 (5 bases). Trimming left V 10 bases short and J 3 bases short, with 20 bases between. Per germline, CDR1 MNHNS and CDR2 SASEGT. The CDR3 extends over 15 amino acids. CDR3 sequence reads: CAIRRTRVGTDTQYF. The CDR3 bases are TGTGCCATCAGGAGGACGAGGGTCGGGACAGATACGCAGTATTTT.

The chain is built from TRBV18 and TRBJ2-3, with D hard to call. Germline V lookup: CDR1 KGHSH, CDR2 LQKENI. V dropped 5 bases and J dropped 0 bases, with 9 bases sitting between them. This CDR3 has 14 residues. The CDR3 protein is CASSVQTSTDTQYF. The CDR3 region has the DNA TGTGCCAGCTCAGTACAGACTAGCACAGATACGCAGTATTTT.

The chain joins TRBV5-1 to TRBJ1-5; D is perhaps TRBD1 (6 bases). Germline CDR1 SGHRS, CDR2 YFSETQ. Trimming took off 0 bases at V and 4 bases at J, with 11 bases between the two ends. The CDR3 is 15 residues long. Here the CDR3 DNA reads TGCGCCAGCAGCTTGGGTGGACAGCCAAATCAGCCCCAGCATTTT. Its protein is CASSLGGQPNQPQHF.

This rearrangement joins TRBV11-2 to TRBJ2-1, with 7 positions matching TRBD1. The V gene end was trimmed by 2 bases and the J gene end by 6 bases; junction bases not matched to a gene: 7. Per germline, CDR1 SGHAT and CDR2 FQNNGV. The CDR3 runs to 15 residues. The CDR3 loop is CASSLRGGAGNEQFF. The CDR3 DNA is TGTGCCAGCAGCTTAAGAGGGGGCGCAGGCAATGAGCAGTTCTTC.

The rearrangement uses TRBV27 and TRBJ2-1; D gene ambiguous. The CDR3 sequence is 14 residues long. From germline, CDR1 is MNHEY and CDR2 SMNVEV (reference sequence). Trimming removed 0 bases from V and 9 bases from J, with 12 bases in between. The CDR3 DNA reads TGTGCCAGCAGTTTATCCGCTGGGGAAGCTGAGCAGTTCTTC. Its protein product is CASSLSAGEAEQFF.

The rearrangement joins TRBV14 to TRBJ2-2, with D possibly matching TRBD2 (5 bases). The CDR3 totals 15 residues. V lost 1 base, J lost 3 bases, and 9 bases lay in between. CDR1 is SGHDN, CDR2 FVKESK, per germline. The CDR3 nucleotides are TGTGCCAGCAGCCAAGGGAGCGGATACACCGGGGAGCTGTTTTTT. Protein product: CASSQGSGYTGELFF.

This clone was picked up one time. Here the CDR3 reads CASSFGGADTQYF. The DNA of the CDR3 is TGTGCCAGCAGCTTCGGGGGGGCAGATACGCAGTATTTT. This chain connects TRBV7-9 to TRBJ2-3, with 8 positions matching TRBD2. This CDR3 has 13 residues. V trimming: 3 bases; J trimming: 4 bases; junction bases outside the gene matches: 0. Germline CDR1 SEHNR, CDR2 FQNEAQ (reference sequence).

This clone was picked up one time. This chain links TRBV6-6 with TRBJ2-2; 8 nucleotides line up with TRBD1. V was pared by 6 bases and J by 1 base, with 4 bases of the junction left unmatched. Germline CDR1 and CDR2: MNHNY and SVGAGI (reference sequence). This CDR3 spans 15 amino acids. CDR3 sequence reads: CASRLQGVNTGELFF. CDR3 sequence (DNA): TGTGCCAGCAGACTACAGGGGGTGAACACCGGGGAGCTGTTTTTT.

The V gene is TRBV10-1, the J gene TRBJ2-3; 9 bases map to TRBD1. Trimming at V came to 3 bases and at J to 2 bases, leaving 9 bases not matched to a gene. The CDR3 covers 17 residues. Germline CDR1 WNHNN, CDR2 SYGVQD (reference sequence). The CDR3 coding sequence is TGCGCCAGCAGTGACCCCGGACAGGGGCCTTCCACAGATACGCAGTATTTT. It is translated as CASSDPGQGPSTDTQYF.

There are a few counts of this clone. The chain uses TRBV7-2 and TRBJ1-1; weak D call: TRBD1 (5 bases). The germline V and J ends were trimmed by 0 bases and 2 bases, with 25 bases remaining between them. This CDR3 spans 20 amino acids. Germline-derived CDR1 and CDR2 are SGHTA and FQGNSA. The DNA for the CDR3 is TGTGCCAGCAGCTTAGCGTCGAGAACTATGTTAAGGGGAACTAACACTGAAGCTTTCTTT. Translating it yields CASSLASRTMLRGTNTEAFF.

The chain has TRBV30 and TRBJ1-1; 8 nucleotides match TRBD1. The CDR3 is made up of 11 amino acids. V lost 3 bases, J lost 10 bases, and 4 bases stayed unmatched. From germline, CDR1 is GTSNPN and CDR2 SVGIG (reference sequence). This chain's CDR3 is CAWSPDRGAFF. The CDR3 DNA reads as TGTGCCTGGAGCCCTGACAGGGGAGCTTTCTTT.

This clone was recorded a few times. The chain carries TRBV4-1 and TRBJ2-5, with 16 bases matching TRBD2. The CDR3 is made up of 19 amino acids. Unmatched junction bases numbered 12, after V lost 4 bases and J lost 4 bases. Looked up from germline, CDR1 is MGHRA and CDR2 is YSYEKL. This CDR3 reads CASSLATGTSGGVRETQYF. CDR3 in DNA: TGCGCCAGCAGCCTTGCGACGGGGACTAGCGGGGGGGTGAGAGAGACCCAGTACTTC.

The V gene is TRBV2, the J gene TRBJ1-4; D is possibly TRBD1 (5 bases). Germline CDR1 and CDR2: SNHLY and FYNNEI. The CDR3 has 11 amino acids. V gave up 2 bases and J gave up 10 bases, with 5 bases separating them. The CDR3 DNA is TGTGCCAGCAGTGAAAGGGGAAAACTGTTTTTT. Encoded protein: CASSERGKLFF.

The genes are TRBV9 and TRBJ2-1, with a possible D match to TRBD2 (5 bases). Germline V CDR1 and CDR2: SGDLS, YYNGEE. V gave up 3 bases and J gave up 2 bases, with 15 bases separating them. This CDR3 is built from 16 residues. DNA of the CDR3: TGTGCCAGCAGCGATCAAGGCGGGCTAACCTACAATGAGCAGTTCTTC. Translated, it gives CASSDQGGLTYNEQFF.

The chain has TRBV11-2 and TRBJ2-3, with D perhaps TRBD2 (5 bases). V was cut by 0 bases and J by 9 bases, with 10 bases left in between. Germline lookup yields CDR1 SGHAT and CDR2 FQNNGV. The CDR3 length is 13 residues. The CDR3 here is CASSLDLARTQYF. The CDR3 bases are TGTGCCAGCAGCTTAGATCTAGCTAGGACGCAGTATTTT.

The chain is built from TRBV2 and TRBJ1-2; a weak D match, TRBD1 (5 bases). Trimming left V 7 bases short and J 4 bases short, with 10 bases between. Germline V gene data show CDR1 as SNHLY and CDR2 as FYNNEI. This CDR3 spans 12 amino acids. CDR3 coding DNA: TGTGCCAGCACAGGGTTAGGCTATGGCTACACCTTC. The encoded protein is CASTGLGYGYTF.

This chain uses TRBV30 with TRBJ1-6; TRBD1 matches at 7 bases. Germline CDR1 is GTSNPN and CDR2 is SVGIG (reference sequence). With 3 bases clipped from V and 6 bases from J, the junction kept 5 bases outside the gene matches. The CDR3 extends over 14 amino acids. The CDR3 DNA is TGTGCCTGGAGGAGGACAGGCCTTAATTCACCCCTCCACTTT. It codes for CAWRRTGLNSPLHF.

The chain carries TRBV27 and TRBJ2-3; TRBD1 might be the D (6 bases). CDR1 is MNHEY and CDR2 is SMNVEV in the germline V gene (reference sequence). Trimming shortened V by 0 bases and J by 4 bases, and 11 bases separated the two germline ends. This CDR3 region has 15 residues. CDR3 nucleotide sequence: TGTGCCAGCAGTTTATCCCAGGGGTGGGCAGATACGCAGTATTTT. This translates into CASSLSQGWADTQYF.

V gene TRBV5-1 combines with J gene TRBJ2-7, with D unclear. Germline CDR1 reads SGHRS; CDR2 reads YFSETQ. CDR3 length: 14 residues. V lost 2 bases and J lost 6, with 15 bases in between. This CDR3 is CASSFTVGPSEQYF. The CDR3 nucleotides read TGCGCCAGCAGCTTTACGGTTGGTCCGAGCGAGCAGTACTTC. Full variable domain (rest looked up from reference TRBV5-1 and TRBJ2-7): KAGVTQTPRYLIKTRGQQVTLSCSPISGHRSVSWYQQTPGQGLQFLFEYFSETQRNKGNFPGRFSGRQFSNSRSEMNVSTLELGDSALYLCASSFTVGPSEQYFGPGTRLTVT.

The genes are TRBV9 and TRBJ2-3; D is uncertain. CDR3 size: 14 residues. Trimming removed 0 bases at V and 3 bases at J, with 8 bases between. In germline, CDR1 is SGDLS, CDR2 YYNGEE. The CDR3 loop reads CASSVDGATDTQYF. DNA of the CDR3: TGTGCCAGCAGCGTAGACGGAGCGACAGATACGCAGTATTTT.

The CDR3 coding sequence is TGTGCCAGCACTCTGGGGGGCGCTGGAAACACCATATATTTT. Translated, it gives CASTLGGAGNTIYF. The chain combines TRBV5-5 with TRBJ1-3; a weak D match, TRBD1 (6 bases). The CDR3 is 14 residues long. CDR1 and CDR2 (germline): SGHKS, YYEKEE (reference sequence). The germline V and J ends were trimmed by 6 bases and 2 bases, with 12 bases remaining between them.

The rearrangement uses TRBV6-1 and TRBJ2-6; D might be TRBD1 (5 bases). Trimming left V 9 bases short and J 0 bases short, with 6 bases between. CDR1 is MNHNS and CDR2 is SASEGT in the germline V gene. This CDR3 is 13 amino acids long. CDR3 sequence: CASRGSGANVLTF. DNA for the CDR3: TGTGCCAGTAGGGGCTCTGGGGCCAACGTCCTGACTTTC.

CDR3: CASSQARGSVVNGYTF. The CDR3 nucleotides are TGCGCCAGCAGCCAAGCCAGGGGAAGTGTCGTAAATGGCTACACCTTC. V usage is TRBV4-3 and J usage is TRBJ1-2; possibly TRBD1 for D (6 bases). Trimming left V 1 base short and J 6 bases short, with 18 bases between. The CDR3 has 16 residues. Germline loops: CDR1 LGHNA, CDR2 YSLEER.

This clone has a single count. The V gene is TRBV7-3, the J gene TRBJ2-5; tentatively, D is TRBD1 or TRBD2 (6 bases each). CDR1 SGHTA and CDR2 FQGTGA come from the germline V gene. This CDR3 is 13 amino acids long. V was clipped by 5 bases and J by 5 bases, with 12 bases between them. CDR3 sequence reads: CASSVEGGETQYF. Written as DNA, the CDR3 is TGTGCCAGCAGCGTTGAAGGGGGGGAGACCCAGTACTTC. Using reference TRBV7-3 and TRBJ2-5 for the parts outside the CDR3, the full variable domain is GAGVSQTPSNKVTEKGKYVELRCDPISGHTALYWYRQSLGQGPEFLIYFQGTGAADDSGLPNDRFFAVRPEGSVSTLKIQRTERGDSAVYLCASSVEGGETQYFGPGTRLLVL.

The gene calls are TRBV6-1 and TRBJ1-5; 10 bases map to TRBD1. The V gene end was trimmed by 5 bases and the J gene end by 6 bases; junction bases not matched to a gene: 7. The CDR3 spans 15 residues. Germline V gene data show CDR1 as MNHNS and CDR2 as SASEGT. CDR3 sequence (DNA): TGTGCCAGCAGTTTGGGACAGGGGATCGGTCAGCCCCAGCATTTT. Its protein is CASSLGQGIGQPQHF.

This clone was counted only a few times. For the CDR3, the DNA is TGTGCCTGCCCCCCTAGACAGGTTCGGGACACCGGGGAGCTGTTTTTT. It translates to CACPPRQVRDTGELFF. V gene TRBV30 combines with J gene TRBJ2-2, with TRBD1 as a possible D gene (6 bases). The CDR3 contains 16 residues. V lost 6 bases and J lost 3, with 20 bases in between. Germline CDR1 and CDR2: GTSNPN and SVGIG (reference sequence).